This T cell receptor (beta chain) was documented in a study of T cells in Graves' hyperthyroidism and ophthalmopathy. The TCR beta CDR3 regions underwent amplification using RNA transcripts as the source. First-round RT-PCR of the TCR CDR3 relied on the HTBI primer set. One entry per CDR3 protein, called by TCRdb with MiXCR from the multiplex PCR reads. The data show fewer than 650,000 distinct CDR3 sequences, about 14% seen once. This clonotype occurred a few times. V shed 4 bases, J shed 4 bases, and the junction held 4 bases outside the gene matches. The CDR3 extends over 14 amino acids. CDR1 is LGHDT, CDR2 YNNKEL, per germline (reference sequence).

Sequencing used blood. This clonotype was sampled from a woman between 18 and 29 years old with Graves' ophthalmopathy. The chain employs TRBV3-1 and TRBJ2-7, with 10 bases matching TRBD2. In nucleotides, the CDR3 is TGTGCCAGCAGCCCGGGACTAGCGAGGTACGAGCAGTACTTC. This translates into CASSPGLARYEQYF.